Presented here are 28 T cell receptor beta chains from one specimen sequenced in a study of T-cell reconstitution after alpha-beta-depleted transplantation in children (dated by TCRdb to 2016 to 2017). To prepare the library, PCR was applied. The sequencing machine was an Illumina HiSeq 2500. To normalize quantification of the TCRbeta repertoire, the TCR libraries were built with molecular barcoding that relied on unique molecular identifiers. TCRdb handled the public reads itself, with Q25 trimming in fastp and clone calling in MiXCR, and kept productive beta chains. Every distinct CDR3 protein forms one entry, paired with its most common genes and DNA. This sample comprises 90,000 to 130,000 distinct CDR3 sequences, 5.5% to 7% of them detected only once. The ten most abundant clones make up approximately 25% of the sample. What this sample's treatment or condition label stands for: allogeneic hematopoietic cell transplantation with graft depleted of TCRalphabeta T cells and CD19 B cells.

Sequenced here: PBMCs, mostly from graft donor cells, sampled 360 days after TCRalphabeta/CD19-depleted stem cell transplant. Source of these receptors: a male patient aged 2 to 10 who had a stem cell transplant for acute lymphoblastic leukemia, so the T cells may come from the graft donor.

This clonotype was observed at least ten times. The chain couples TRBV15 to TRBJ1-4; D possibly corresponds to TRBD1 (6 bases). V was cut by 4 bases and J by 10 bases, with 10 bases left in between. Looked up from germline, CDR1 is LNHNV and CDR2 is YYDKDF (reference sequence). This CDR3 region has 12 residues. The CDR3 DNA reads as TGTGCCACCAGCACTGGACAGCGAAAACTGTTTTTT. This encodes CATSTGQRKLFF.

In this sample, this clonotype turned up many times. The chain recombines TRBV29-1 with TRBJ2-1; TRBD2 agrees at 12 bases. V lost 6 bases and J lost 9; bases outside the gene matches: 9. Germline values: CDR1 SQVTM, CDR2 ANQGSEA. The CDR3 consists of 14 residues. CDR3: CSVASSGRASEQFF. The CDR3 nucleotides read TGCAGCGTGGCCTCTAGCGGGAGGGCCAGTGAGCAGTTCTTC.

This clonotype came up many times. CDR3 region: CASSLVPGGLSGANVLTF. In DNA form, the CDR3 reads TGTGCCAGCAGTTTAGTCCCAGGGGGTCTATCTGGGGCCAACGTCCTGACTTTC. The V call is TRBV6-5, the J call TRBJ2-6, with 7 bases fitting TRBD1. The CDR3 runs to 18 residues. The germline CDR1 and CDR2 sequences are MNHEY and SVGAGI. Trimming took 4 bases from V and 1 from J; bases not matched to a gene: 10.

The chain has TRBV4-3 and TRBJ2-1; possibly TRBD1 for D (6 bases). Between the trimmed V and J ends, which lost 4 bases and 1 base, there was a span of 11 bases. CDR3 length: 15 residues. Germline assignment: CDR1 LGHNA and CDR2 YSLEER. In nucleotides, the CDR3 is TGCGCCAGCAGCCCACAGGGAACATCCTACAATGAGCAGTTCTTC. Translation gives CASSPQGTSYNEQFF.

This clonotype was recorded many times. Here the CDR3 reads CASSLALLGRGDYEQYF. The CDR3 coding sequence is TGTGCCAGCAGTTTGGCCCTGTTAGGAAGGGGGGATTACGAGCAGTACTTC. The rearrangement links TRBV12-3 or TRBV12-4 to TRBJ2-7; the D call may be TRBD1 or TRBD2 (6 bases each). This CDR3 is 17 amino acids long. The V end lost 3 bases, the J end lost 4 bases, and 22 bases lay between the germline ends.

This clonotype has ten or more counts. The rearrangement joins TRBV9 to TRBJ2-4; D is perhaps TRBD2 (5 bases). CDR1 is SGDLS, CDR2 YYNGEE, per germline. The V gene lost 2 bases and the J gene lost 6 bases, with 12 bases spanning the gap. The CDR3 spans 14 residues. CDR3 coding DNA: TGTGCCAGCAGCGTCGGGGATTTGGGAAACATTCAGTACTTC. It is translated as CASSVGDLGNIQYF.

In this sample, this clonotype turned up many times. The rearrangement links TRBV10-3 to TRBJ2-2; D call uncertain. This CDR3 is built from 12 residues. Germline CDR1 and CDR2: ENHRY and SYGVKD. V was cut by 7 bases and J by 3 bases, with 6 bases left in between. The CDR3 is CAIIGHTGELFF. The CDR3 nucleotides read TGTGCCATCATTGGCCACACCGGGGAGCTGTTTTTT.

The sample holds many counts of this clonotype. The rearrangement joins TRBV6-2 or TRBV6-3 to TRBJ2-6, with D hard to call. The CDR3 runs to 14 residues. Germline CDR1 MNHEY, CDR2 SVGEGT. The V end was cut by 0 bases, the J end by 12 bases, with 12 bases between. The CDR3 region is CASSYSRLHPVLTF. DNA of the CDR3: TGTGCCAGCAGTTACTCAAGGCTTCACCCCGTCCTGACTTTC.

This clonotype was counted a single time. The CDR3, as DNA: TGTGCCAGCAGCCCGACCGGGACAGCCCCCTACGAGCAGTACTTC. This encodes CASSPTGTAPYEQYF. The chain employs TRBV7-3 and TRBJ2-7; 7 nucleotides align to TRBD1. The CDR3 has 15 residues. The trim removed 5 bases at V and 2 bases at J, leaving 9 bases unmatched. CDR1 and CDR2 (germline): SGHTA, FQGTGA.

This clonotype was found many times. J is TRBJ2-7 and V is TRBV15, with TRBD1 matching 8 bases. J gave up 2 bases and V 1 base, and 1 base lay outside the gene matches. This CDR3 has 14 amino acids. Germline CDR1 is LNHNV and CDR2 is YYDKDF (reference sequence). CDR3 coding DNA: TGTGCCACCAGCAGAGGACAGGGGACCTACGAGCAGTACTTC. Translated: CATSRGQGTYEQYF. The full variable domain, completed using reference TRBV15 and TRBJ2-7, is DAMVIQNPRYQVTQFGKPVTLSCSQTLNHNVMYWYQQKSSQAPKLLFHYYDKDFNNEADTPDNFQSRRPNTSFCFLDIRSPGLGDTAMYLCATSRGQGTYEQYFGPGTRLTVT.

There are many counts of this clonotype. This chain connects TRBV24-1 to TRBJ2-2; perhaps TRBD1 as D (6 bases). This CDR3 is 13 amino acids long. Germline V gene data show CDR1 as KGHDR and CDR2 as SFDVKD. Trimming left V 7 bases short and J 3 bases short, with 8 bases between. CDR3 amino acids: CATRDRHTGELFF. The CDR3 DNA reads TGTGCCACCAGGGACAGACACACCGGGGAGCTGTTTTTT.

This clonotype was counted between two and nine times. This rearrangement joins TRBV2 to TRBJ2-6, with D hard to call. In germline, CDR1 is SNHLY, CDR2 FYNNEI. With 6 bases removed from V and 3 bases from J, the gap between germline ends came to 18 bases. The CDR3 has 17 residues. CDR3 protein: CASSLTSLTRGANVLTF. As DNA, the CDR3 is TGTGCCAGCAGCCTCACCTCCCTGACCCGTGGGGCCAACGTCCTGACTTTC.

This clonotype was recorded many times. This chain uses TRBV5-6 with TRBJ1-1; D uncertain. Trimming took off 1 base at V and 5 bases at J, with 3 bases between the two ends. The CDR3 runs to 11 residues. The germline gives CDR1 SGHDT, CDR2 YYEEEE. CDR3 coding DNA: TGTGCCAGCAGCTTGACAACTGAAGCTTTCTTT. Translated, it gives CASSLTTEAFF.

This clonotype was picked up a small number of times. The V and J genes are TRBV7-9 and TRBJ1-1, with D tentatively TRBD1 (6 bases). Per the germline V gene, CDR1 is SEHNR and CDR2 is FQNEAQ (reference sequence). V lost 1 base to trimming and J lost 4 bases, with 7 bases between them. CDR3 length: 13 residues. The CDR3 reads CASSLETGTEAFF. The CDR3 DNA follows: TGTGCCAGCAGCTTAGAGACAGGCACTGAAGCTTTCTTT. Combining the CDR3 with reference TRBV7-9 and TRBJ1-1 gives the whole variable domain DTGVSQNPRHKITKRGQNVTFRCDPISEHNRLYWYRQTLGQGPEFLTYFQNEAQLEKSRLLSDRFSAERPKGSFSTLEIQRTEQGDSAMYLCASSLETGTEAFFGQGTRLTVV.

This rearrangement joins TRBV9 to TRBJ2-7, with D perhaps TRBD1 or TRBD2 (5 bases each). This CDR3 has 14 amino acids. Germline CDR1 and CDR2: SGDLS and YYNGEE. Trimming pared 1 base from V and 5 bases from J, leaving 13 bases between. This CDR3 is CASSVSGSTHEQYF. DNA for the CDR3: TGTGCCAGCAGCGTATCAGGGAGTACCCACGAGCAGTACTTC.

This clonotype was seen only a few times. J is TRBJ1-1 and V is TRBV30; TRBD1 is a possible D gene (5 bases). The CDR3 extends over 12 amino acids. Looked up from germline, CDR1 is GTSNPN and CDR2 is SVGIG (reference sequence). With 4 bases removed from V and 7 bases from J, the gap between germline ends came to 13 bases. The CDR3 nucleotides read TGTGCCTGGAACGAGAGGGGATTTGAAGCTTTCTTT. Encoded protein: CAWNERGFEAFF.

This clonotype was seen only a few times. The rearrangement uses TRBV7-2 and TRBJ2-5; D gene ambiguous. Germline V CDR1 and CDR2: SGHTA, FQGNSA. Trimming took off 5 bases at V and 1 base at J, with 8 bases between the two ends. This CDR3 comprises 13 residues. CDR3 loop: CASSRPLQETQYF. The CDR3 coding sequence is TGTGCCAGCAGCAGACCGCTCCAAGAGACCCAGTACTTC.

This clonotype was counted only a few times. The chain joins TRBV11-2 to TRBJ2-7, with D tentatively TRBD2 (5 bases). Germline V CDR1 and CDR2: SGHAT, FQNNGV. The CDR3 consists of 11 residues. Trimming stripped 5 bases from V and 5 bases from J, with 7 bases between. CDR3 residues: CASSPGDEQYF. The CDR3 DNA reads as TGTGCCAGCAGCCCCGGGGACGAGCAGTACTTC. Using reference TRBV11-2 and TRBJ2-7 for the parts outside the CDR3, the full variable domain is EAGVAQSPRYKIIEKRQSVAFWCNPISGHATLYWYQQILGQGPKLLIQFQNNGVVDDSQLPKDRFSAERLKGVDSTLKIQPAKLEDSAVYLCASSPGDEQYFGPGTRLTVT.

This clonotype has ten or more counts. The rearrangement uses TRBV7-9 and TRBJ1-5; D is perhaps TRBD1 (5 bases). Germline V gene lookup returns CDR1 SEHNR and CDR2 FQNEAQ (reference sequence). V lost 7 bases, J lost 1 base, and 11 bases lay in between. This CDR3 is 14 amino acids long. The CDR3 region has the DNA TGTGCCAGCACCGTCGAGGGGAGCAATCAGCCCCAGCATTTT. Translating gives CASTVEGSNQPQHF. Full variable domain (remainder filled in from reference TRBV7-9 and TRBJ1-5): DTGVSQNPRHKITKRGQNVTFRCDPISEHNRLYWYRQTLGQGPEFLTYFQNEAQLEKSRLLSDRFSAERPKGSFSTLEIQRTEQGDSAMYLCASTVEGSNQPQHFGDGTRLSIL.

This clonotype came up many times. The genes are TRBV29-1 and TRBJ1-1; D unresolved. Trimming shortened V by 2 bases and J by 11 bases, and 9 bases separated the two germline ends. Germline CDR1 reads SQVTM; CDR2 reads ANQGSEA. The CDR3 consists of 10 residues. CDR3 bases: TGCAGCGTTGAACTTCCACGGGCTTTCTTT. Its protein is CSVELPRAFF.

This clonotype was seen ten or more times. V gene TRBV10-3 combines with J gene TRBJ1-2; TRBD1 matches at 7 bases. Trimming removed 5 bases from V and 1 base from J; junction bases left unmatched: 10. The germline V gene has CDR1 ENHRY and CDR2 SYGVKD. This CDR3 region has 16 residues. As DNA, the CDR3 is TGTGCCATCAGTTCTAAACAGGGGATTAATAACTATGGCTACACCTTC. It specifies CAISSKQGINNYGYTF.

In regard to this clonotype: A much larger clone lies a single base off, so this may be a read error. The rearrangement joins TRBV12-3 or TRBV12-4 to TRBJ1-1, with a weak D call TRBD1 (5 bases). The germline V and J ends were trimmed by 6 bases and 3 bases, with 14 bases remaining between them. The CDR3 loop spans 14 amino acids. The CDR3 DNA follows: TGTGCCAGCAGATCCCGGTCAGGGTACACTGAAGCTTTCTTT. Protein: CASRSRSGYTEAFF.

This clonotype was detected ten times or more. The DNA for the CDR3 is TGTGCCAGCAGCTTAGAATATCCCCGGACAGGGAGAACCTATGGCTACACCTTC. Protein: CASSLEYPRTGRTYGYTF. The V gene is TRBV7-9, the J gene TRBJ1-2; 8 positions agree with TRBD1. The CDR3 spans 18 residues. Germline V gene lookup returns CDR1 SEHNR and CDR2 FQNEAQ (reference sequence). V gave up 1 base and J gave up 4 bases; unmatched junction bases: 14.

The table lists this clonotype with many counts. CDR3 sequence (DNA): TGTGCCACCCCAGGTGGGCCAGATACGCAGTATTTT. Translated: CATPGGPDTQYF. This chain links TRBV2 with TRBJ2-3; no firm D call. Germline lookup yields CDR1 SNHLY and CDR2 FYNNEI. The CDR3 extends over 12 amino acids. The V end lost 10 bases, the J end lost 4 bases, and 12 bases lay between the germline ends.

As for this clonotype: A much bigger clone sits one base away, suggesting this may be a read error. This chain uses TRBV20-1 with TRBJ2-7; D is ambiguous. The CDR3 length is 12 residues. Germline CDR1 reads DFQATT; CDR2 reads SNEGSKA (reference sequence). CDR3 in DNA: TGCAGTGCTACCCTGACTGGGTACGACCAGTACTTC. Protein: CSATLTGYDQYF.

This clonotype is labeled as medium-sized. The DNA for the CDR3 is TGTGCCAGCAGTTCCGGGACACCCTATGGCTACACCTTC. Translation: CASSSGTPYGYTF. The chain is built from TRBV12-3 or TRBV12-4 and TRBJ1-2; TRBD1 is a possible D gene (6 bases). This CDR3 region has 13 residues. Between the trimmed V and J ends, which lost 4 bases and 4 bases, there was a span of 10 bases.

This clonotype has ten or more counts. V usage is TRBV7-9 and J usage is TRBJ1-5, with D perhaps matching TRBD1 (5 bases). V was clipped by 4 bases and J by 6 bases, with 10 bases between them. CDR1 is SEHNR, CDR2 FQNEAQ, per germline (reference sequence). The CDR3 totals 13 residues. CDR3 in amino acids: CASSSGRAQPQHF. CDR3 nucleotides: TGTGCCAGCAGCTCAGGGAGGGCTCAGCCCCAGCATTTT.

This clonotype turned up a few times. V gene TRBV27 combines with J gene TRBJ1-2; 7 nucleotides agree with TRBD1. CDR1 is MNHEY, CDR2 SMNVEV, per germline (reference sequence). CDR3 length equals 15 residues. J was trimmed by 6 bases and V by 5 bases; bases with no gene match: 12. The CDR3 nucleotides are TGTGCCAGCAGTCCCGGGACAGCCCCTAGTGATGGCTACACCTTC. This gives the protein CASSPGTAPSDGYTF.